This TCR beta chain was obtained from a study of cytomegalovirus exposure and HLA in healthy donors. Overall study context: Caucasian-associated ancestry cluster membership applied to about 80% of several hundred genotyped donors.

In regard to this clone: Its target is unknown.

Whole-study findings and limits: In the analysis, some V segments, TRBV6-2 and TRBV6-3 included, were excluded as indistinguishable. About 87% or about 30% of the time was how often most TCR beta V segments were productive, according to an earlier analysis. In a later analysis, across HLA loci, associated TCR counts were highest for DRB1, lowest for HLA-C.

This CDR3 comprises 16 residues. With 4 bases clipped from V and 0 bases from J, the junction kept 6 bases outside the gene matches. CDR1 SEHNR and CDR2 FQNEAQ come from the germline V gene (reference sequence). The primer mix had 60 Vbeta and 13 Jbeta primers. Here immunoSEQ multiplex PCR was the method, and the copy in TCRdb shows in-frame clones only, minus some. The data hold under 200,000 clones, with approximately 78% observed a single time. The sample taken for sequencing was PBMCs. This clonotype originated in a woman aged 18-29 years in good health and CMV-seronegative. This chain links TRBV7-9 with TRBJ1-1; TRBD1 matches 9 bases. Here the CDR3 reads CASSSDRGEMNTEAFF. CDR3 in DNA: TGTGCCAGCAGCTCTGACAGGGGGGAGATGAACACTGAAGCTTTCTTT. The variable domain in full, completed from reference TRBV7-9 and TRBJ1-1, reads DTGVSQNPRHKITKRGQNVTFRCDPISEHNRLYWYRQTLGQGPEFLTYFQNEAQLEKSRLLSDRFSAERPKGSFSTLEIQRTEQGDSAMYLCASSSDRGEMNTEAFFGQGTRLTVV.